A selection of T cell receptor beta chains follows, all from one sample in a study of regulatory T cells in long-lasting Graves disease. A single record per CDR3 protein comes from TCRdb applying MiXCR to the multiplex PCR reads. The sample comprises roughly 450,000 distinct CDR3 sequences, about 20% of which are singletons, and approximately 8% rests with the top ten. The sequenced sample was peripheral blood mononuclear cells (PBMCs), obtained when the disease was refractory, from a patient treated with antithyroid drugs. The receptors were gathered from a female donor with Graves disease. Each CDR3 is given without its conserved first and last residue. A D gene is named only where the DNA matches it firmly. Expanded clones get a size class; other rows say once, few or many, or leave the size out.

size: .; V: TRBV19; D: TRBD1; length: 15; CDR3: ASTPRTGGVVTGELF
size: many; V: TRBV2; D: TRBD1; length: 13; CDR3: ASSRTRDRGDGYT
size: few; V: TRBV11-2; D: .; length: 11; CDR3: ASGSWGNEKLF
size: few; V: TRBV29-1; D: .; length: 11; CDR3: SVGGRFQETQY
size: many; V: TRBV28; D: .; length: 16; CDR3: ASSLRNTGVTSSYGYT
size: .; V: TRBV7-3; D: .; length: 11; CDR3: ASSSDGTDTQY
size: .; V: TRBV11-2; D: .; length: 15; CDR3: ASSDFLGGGSPYEQY
size: few; V: TRBV7-8; D: .; length: 11; CDR3: ASSFQPRETQY
size: few; V: TRBV29-1; D: TRBD1; length: 10; CDR3: SVGQVPSGYT
size: many; V: TRBV27; D: TRBD1; length: 13; CDR3: ASSAGTGLGTEAF
size: many; V: TRBV27; D: .; length: 12; CDR3: ASSLQANTGELF
size: .; V: TRBV4-1; D: TRBD2; length: 14; CDR3: ASSQERGLGLGEQF
size: .; V: TRBV12-3/TRBV12-4; D: .; length: 13; CDR3: ASSLVGDHGGELL
size: many; V: TRBV11-2; D: .; length: 15; CDR3: ASSLGIAEGGTGELF
size: .; V: TRBV5-4; D: .; length: 11; CDR3: ASGSELNDEQY
size: few; V: TRBV4-1; D: TRBD1; length: 12; CDR3: ASSSIGQGRRTF
size: .; V: TRBV20-1; D: TRBD2; length: 13; CDR3: SASGEERELYEQY
size: few; V: TRBV18; D: .; length: 11; CDR3: ASSPSEEYEQY
size: .; V: TRBV7-7; D: TRBD1; length: 11; CDR3: ASSPGTEIEQY
size: many; V: TRBV2; D: .; length: 13; CDR3: ASSEALPGRTEAF
size: few; V: TRBV13; D: TRBD1; length: 17; CDR3: ASSLGAARDRPGDTEAF
size: .; V: TRBV29-1; D: .; length: 12; CDR3: SVRLPGRGSEQY
size: .; V: TRBV7-3; D: .; length: 15; CDR3: ASSPSARGYYTGELF
size: many; V: TRBV15; D: .; length: 14; CDR3: ATSKRRMGLNEKLF
size: many; V: TRBV24-1; D: TRBD1; length: 13; CDR3: ATSDTRDREETQY
size: .; V: TRBV5-6; D: TRBD2; length: 15; CDR3: ASSLVPGLARSYEQY
size: few; V: TRBV6-2/TRBV6-3; D: .; length: 13; CDR3: ASSPRAAPNTEAF
size: .; V: TRBV6-1; D: .; length: 14; CDR3: ASSEDRVGDNQPQH
size: many; V: TRBV27; D: .; length: 10; CDR3: ASSSGANVLT
size: many; V: TRBV28; D: .; length: 11; CDR3: ASSLLGAGEQY
size: few; V: TRBV7-6; D: TRBD1; length: 13; CDR3: ASSSTGQGSYEQY
size: once; V: TRBV5-6; D: .; length: 13; CDR3: ASSWWGQSLYEQY
size: few; V: TRBV4-1; D: .; length: 13; CDR3: ASSQVGGDKETQY
size: few; V: TRBV29-1; D: TRBD1; length: 12; CDR3: SVETGSMPYEQY
size: .; V: TRBV19; D: .; length: 14; CDR3: ASSPGPTQDRYGYT
size: many; V: TRBV13; D: .; length: 13; CDR3: ASSFKPGQWDEQY
size: many; V: TRBV6-1; D: .; length: 12; CDR3: ASSKDTANTEAF
size: .; V: TRBV7-2; D: .; length: 15; CDR3: ASSLVSTGAGHNEQF
size: many; V: TRBV28; D: .; length: 10; CDR3: ASSSFHYGYT
size: many; V: TRBV28; D: .; length: 8; CDR3: AGPGPMAF
size: many; V: TRBV10-3; D: .; length: 13; CDR3: AISESSLSGLEQY
size: many; V: TRBV20-1; D: .; length: 11; CDR3: SARVPGPYEQY